A single sample is the source of the 28 T cell receptor beta chains below, sequenced in a study of identical twins. MiXCR was run by TCRdb on the 5' RACE reads, yielding one entry per CDR3 protein. The profile shows 600,000 to 800,000 distinct CDR3 sequences, 21% of them singletons. This sample was also put to use in a study of T cells expressing NK-cell markers.

The sample taken for sequencing was PBMCs. These receptor sequences come from a woman aged 18-35 years in good health.

This clonotype was recorded a few times. The chain couples TRBV14 to TRBJ2-3; D is unclear. Germline CDR1 reads SGHDN; CDR2 reads FVKESK. The CDR3 has 12 residues. V was clipped by 6 bases and J by 6 bases, with 10 bases between them. CDR3 protein: CASRAIGDTQYF. CDR3 in DNA: TGTGCCAGCAGGGCCATCGGGGATACGCAGTATTTT.

In this sample, this clonotype turned up many times. The chain is built from TRBV7-6 and TRBJ2-1; D not certain. The CDR3 sequence is 14 residues long. V lost 1 base, J lost 6 bases, and 10 bases lay in between. Germline V gene data show CDR1 as SGHVS and CDR2 as FNYEAQ. CDR3 DNA sequence: TGTGCCAGCAGCTTAGGGGAAGGACCCAATGAGCAGTTCTTC. It codes for CASSLGEGPNEQFF.

The V and J genes are TRBV20-1 and TRBJ2-1; 9 bases line up with TRBD2. V shed 6 bases, J shed 8 bases, and the junction held 11 bases outside the gene matches. From germline, CDR1 is DFQATT and CDR2 SNEGSKA (reference sequence). This CDR3 comprises 14 residues. In nucleotides, the CDR3 is TGCAGTGCATGGCGGGGGGGAGGGGTCGATGAGCAGTTCTTC. Its protein product is CSAWRGGGVDEQFF.

This clonotype was recorded a few times. V gene TRBV5-1 combines with J gene TRBJ1-1; possibly TRBD1 for D (5 bases). V shed 1 base and J shed 1 base, with 11 bases lying between them. This CDR3 is 15 amino acids long. Looked up from germline, CDR1 is SGHRS and CDR2 is YFSETQ. Here the CDR3 reads CASSLPGTGNTEAFF. CDR3 nucleotides: TGCGCCAGCAGCTTGCCGGGGACGGGGAACACTGAAGCTTTCTTT.

The rearrangement uses TRBV27 and TRBJ2-7; a possible D gene is TRBD2 (5 bases). Per the germline V gene, CDR1 is MNHEY and CDR2 is SMNVEV (reference sequence). This CDR3 is built from 16 residues. The germline V and J ends were trimmed by 0 bases and 4 bases, with 16 bases remaining between them. The DNA of the CDR3 is TGTGCCAGCAGTTTATCCCCCCTCAGCGGCCGATACGAGCAGTACTTC. The encoded protein is CASSLSPLSGRYEQYF.

The chain employs TRBV7-6 and TRBJ1-1; 8 bases are a match to TRBD1. CDR3 length: 16 residues. In germline, CDR1 is SGHVS, CDR2 FNYEAQ. The J segment lost 3 bases and the V segment lost 2 bases, leaving 8 bases of the junction unmatched. CDR3 loop: CASSLLRTGRDTEAFF. CDR3 DNA sequence: TGTGCCAGCAGCTTACTTCGGACAGGGAGGGACACTGAAGCTTTCTTT.

This clonotype showed up just a few times. The chain carries TRBV2 and TRBJ2-7; no definite D call. This CDR3 spans 13 amino acids. Germline V gives CDR1 SNHLY, CDR2 FYNNEI. V was clipped by 4 bases and J by 7 bases, with 14 bases between them. CDR3 coding DNA: TGTGCCAGCAGTGCGGAGTTCCTCGGGGAGCAGTACTTC. Residues: CASSAEFLGEQYF.

This clonotype was counted many times. This rearrangement joins TRBV4-3 to TRBJ2-5; D gene uncertain. Germline V gives CDR1 LGHNA, CDR2 YSLEER. The CDR3 spans 14 residues. Trimming took off 4 bases at V and 5 bases at J, with 14 bases between the two ends. CDR3 DNA sequence: TGCGCCAGCAGCCTAGACACCCTCCCGGAGACCCAGTACTTC. Its protein is CASSLDTLPETQYF.

The chain combines TRBV11-2 with TRBJ2-7, with TRBD2 as a possible D gene (6 bases). The V gene's germline CDR1 is SGHAT and CDR2 FQNNGV. The CDR3 totals 15 residues. The germline V and J ends were trimmed by 4 bases and 6 bases, with 19 bases remaining between them. This CDR3 reads CASSYRLSSEVEQYF. CDR3 coding DNA: TGTGCCAGCAGCTACCGCCTCTCTAGCGAGGTCGAGCAGTACTTC.

This clonotype has only a few counts. The genes are TRBV6-2 or TRBV6-3 and TRBJ2-3; 7 bases fit TRBD2. This CDR3 contains 17 residues. Germline CDR1 is MNHEY and CDR2 is SVGEGT. V lost 0 bases, J lost 4 bases, and 10 bases stayed unmatched. The CDR3 DNA is TGTGCCAGCAGTTACTCCGTATCGGGGGGAGGTGCAGATACGCAGTATTTT. This encodes CASSYSVSGGGADTQYF.

The table lists this clonotype with a count of one. This chain links TRBV5-3 with TRBJ1-5; no clear D gene. TRBV5-3 is designated an ORF whose function remains uncertain. There are 14 residues in the CDR3. The V end was cut by 0 bases, the J end by 3 bases, with 7 bases between. CDR3 DNA sequence: TGTGCCAGAAGCTTGGGGCAAGACAATCAGCCCCAGCATTTT. Protein: CARSLGQDNQPQHF.

This clonotype was counted a few times. CDR3 sequence: CASSLVAMGNQPQHF. The CDR3 bases are TGTGCCAGCAGCTTAGTGGCGATGGGCAATCAGCCCCAGCATTTT. This chain connects TRBV7-2 to TRBJ1-5; D not resolved. V gave up 1 base and J gave up 2 bases, with 9 bases separating them. The germline V gene has CDR1 SGHTA and CDR2 FQGNSA. The CDR3 consists of 15 residues. Supplemented by reference TRBV7-2 and TRBJ1-5, the full variable domain reads GAGVSQSPSNKVTEKGKDVELRCDPISGHTALYWYRQSLGQGLEFLIYFQGNSAPDKSGLPSDRFSAERTGGSVSTLTIQRTQQEDSAVYLCASSLVAMGNQPQHFGDGTRLSIL.

In this sample, this clonotype turned up once. The chain links TRBV20-1 to TRBJ2-3; maybe TRBD2 (6 bases). The CDR3 has 17 amino acids. Looked up from germline, CDR1 is DFQATT and CDR2 is SNEGSKA (reference sequence). Deletions cut 3 bases from V and 3 bases from J, with 22 bases between. The chain's CDR3 is CSARSAGFRGRTDTQYF. CDR3 DNA: TGCAGTGCTAGGTCTGCGGGGTTCCGAGGTAGGACAGATACGCAGTATTTT.

This clonotype has more than one count but fewer than ten. The chain couples TRBV5-5 to TRBJ2-1; TRBD1 aligns across 10 bases. The CDR3 totals 16 residues. Unmatched junction bases numbered 9, after V lost 3 bases and J lost 6 bases. Germline CDR1 SGHKS, CDR2 YYEKEE (reference sequence). CDR3 sequence: CASSYGRDRGLNEQFF. For the CDR3, the DNA is TGTGCCAGCAGCTATGGCCGGGACAGGGGCCTCAATGAGCAGTTCTTC.

The genes are TRBV12-3 or TRBV12-4 and TRBJ2-2; D is undetermined. The CDR3 is 14 amino acids. V gave up 9 bases and J gave up 3 bases, with 14 bases separating them. For the CDR3, the DNA is TGTGCCAGTTACTCTGGTCGGGACACCGGGGAGCTGTTTTTT. Amino acids: CASYSGRDTGELFF.

This clonotype was counted ten times or more. The CDR3 DNA is TGCAGTGCTAGCGCGGGAGGAACCCCCTACGAGCAGTACTTC. Amino acid sequence: CSASAGGTPYEQYF. This rearrangement joins TRBV20-1 to TRBJ2-7; 8 nucleotides align to TRBD2. The CDR3 spans 14 residues. Germline V gene sequence: CDR1 DFQATT, CDR2 SNEGSKA (reference sequence). Trimming at V came to 3 bases and at J to 2 bases, leaving 6 bases not matched to a gene.

The chain is built from TRBV20-1 and TRBJ1-4; TRBD1 might be the D (5 bases). This CDR3 is built from 15 residues. Trimming shortened V by 5 bases and J by 0 bases, and 13 bases separated the two germline ends. Germline CDR1 and CDR2: DFQATT and SNEGSKA (reference sequence). In DNA, the CDR3 is TGCAGTGCTGGGGGGAGAGATGCAACTAATGAAAAACTGTTTTTT. It is translated as CSAGGRDATNEKLFF.

This clonotype was counted a few times. This chain connects TRBV12-3 or TRBV12-4 to TRBJ2-1; 8 nucleotides agree with TRBD2. V lost 5 bases to trimming and J lost 2 bases; unmatched junction nucleotides: 11. The CDR3 totals 17 residues. CDR3 sequence (DNA): TGTGCCAGCAGTCTAGAAGCGGGGGCCCTGGCCTACAATGAGCAGTTCTTC. It yields the protein CASSLEAGALAYNEQFF.

The chain couples TRBV5-5 to TRBJ1-3; TRBD1 agrees at 8 bases. Germline V gene lookup returns CDR1 SGHKS and CDR2 YYEKEE (reference sequence). There are 14 residues in the CDR3. V lost 4 bases, J lost 2 bases, and 2 bases stayed unmatched. CDR3 loop: CASSRQGTGNTIYF. CDR3 bases: TGTGCCAGCAGCAGACAGGGGACTGGAAACACCATATATTTT. The full variable domain, rest sourced from reference TRBV5-5 and TRBJ1-3, is DAGVTQSPTHLIKTRGQQVTLRCSPISGHKSVSWYQQVLGQGPQFIFQYYEKEERGRGNFPDRFSARQFPNYSSELNVNALLLGDSALYLCASSRQGTGNTIYFGEGSWLTVV.

The V and J genes are TRBV2 and TRBJ2-5; D is undetermined. The CDR3 has 12 residues. CDR1 and CDR2 from the germline V gene are SNHLY and FYNNEI. The ends were cut back, 8 bases at V and 5 bases at J, with 12 bases in the middle. The CDR3 spells CASALESETQYF. The CDR3 nucleotides read TGTGCCAGCGCTTTGGAATCGGAGACCCAGTACTTC.

The rearrangement links TRBV19 to TRBJ2-1, with TRBD2 identical over 7 bases. Germline loops: CDR1 LNHDA, CDR2 SQIVND (reference sequence). CDR3 length: 16 amino acids. After removal of 5 bases from V and 6 bases from J, the junction contained 13 bases not matched to a gene. The chain's CDR3 is CASSRPWSGTVNEQFF. CDR3 nucleotides: TGTGCCAGTAGTCGTCCGTGGAGCGGGACGGTCAATGAGCAGTTCTTC.

The gene calls are TRBV20-1 and TRBJ2-3; 10 positions agree with TRBD2. The CDR3 loop spans 14 amino acids. CDR1 DFQATT and CDR2 SNEGSKA come from the germline V gene (reference sequence). V was clipped by 3 bases and J by 6 bases; unmatched bases: 6. The CDR3 here is CSASLSGRPDTQYF. The CDR3 nucleotides are TGCAGTGCTAGTCTTAGCGGGAGGCCCGATACGCAGTATTTT.

The V and J genes are TRBV6-5 and TRBJ1-6; possibly TRBD1 for D (6 bases). Per the germline V gene, CDR1 is MNHEY and CDR2 is SVGAGI. Trimming took 5 bases from V and 7 from J, leaving 12 bases between them. This CDR3 spans 14 amino acids. The CDR3 protein is CASSIQGGNSPLHF. CDR3 sequence (DNA): TGTGCCAGCAGTATACAGGGAGGGAATTCACCCCTCCACTTT.

This clonotype was counted ten times or more. V usage is TRBV5-1 and J usage is TRBJ2-1, with D tentatively TRBD1 (5 bases). Germline lookup yields CDR1 SGHRS and CDR2 YFSETQ. The ends were cut back, 0 bases at V and 9 bases at J, with 19 bases in the middle. The CDR3 loop spans 16 amino acids. CDR3 region: CASSLGQGLVSSEQFF. The CDR3 DNA reads TGCGCCAGCAGCTTGGGCCAGGGCTTAGTCTCCAGTGAGCAGTTCTTC. Complete variable domain (other parts from reference TRBV5-1 and TRBJ2-1): KAGVTQTPRYLIKTRGQQVTLSCSPISGHRSVSWYQQTPGQGLQFLFEYFSETQRNKGNFPGRFSGRQFSNSRSEMNVSTLELGDSALYLCASSLGQGLVSSEQFFGPGTRLTVL.

This clonotype turned up a few times. The DNA for the CDR3 is TGCAGTGCAAATTGGGGAAGGGGAATAGCTTTCTTT. This encodes CSANWGRGIAFF. The genes are TRBV20-1 and TRBJ1-1; D perhaps matches TRBD1 (5 bases). Trimming removed 6 bases at V and 10 bases at J, with 18 bases between. The germline V gene encodes CDR1 DFQATT and CDR2 SNEGSKA (reference sequence). The CDR3 extends over 12 amino acids.

This clonotype has at least ten counts. The CDR3 nucleotides read TGCAGCGTGACAGAAGGGCAGTATTTT. Encoded protein: CSVTEGQYF. V and J are TRBV29-1 and TRBJ2-3; tentative D call: TRBD1 (5 bases). CDR1 SQVTM and CDR2 ANQGSEA come from the germline V gene. Between the trimmed V and J ends, which lost 6 bases and 11 bases, there was a span of 9 bases. This CDR3 has 9 amino acids.

The V and J genes are TRBV5-1 and TRBJ1-4; D gene ambiguous. Trimming shortened V by 4 bases and J by 7 bases, and 14 bases separated the two germline ends. Germline CDR1 reads SGHRS; CDR2 reads YFSETQ. There are 14 residues in the CDR3. The CDR3, as DNA: TGCGCCAGCAGCCTGACGGGGTACGGTGAAAAACTGTTTTTT. It translates to CASSLTGYGEKLFF.

A few counts support this clonotype. V usage is TRBV12-3 or TRBV12-4 and J usage is TRBJ2-1; D possibly uses TRBD1 or TRBD2 (6 bases each). V shed 3 bases and J shed 9 bases, with 12 bases lying between them. The CDR3 runs 13 residues. CDR3 DNA: TGTGCCAGCAGTTTTGGGGGGCGAGGTGAGCAGTTCTTC. Its translation: CASSFGGRGEQFF.